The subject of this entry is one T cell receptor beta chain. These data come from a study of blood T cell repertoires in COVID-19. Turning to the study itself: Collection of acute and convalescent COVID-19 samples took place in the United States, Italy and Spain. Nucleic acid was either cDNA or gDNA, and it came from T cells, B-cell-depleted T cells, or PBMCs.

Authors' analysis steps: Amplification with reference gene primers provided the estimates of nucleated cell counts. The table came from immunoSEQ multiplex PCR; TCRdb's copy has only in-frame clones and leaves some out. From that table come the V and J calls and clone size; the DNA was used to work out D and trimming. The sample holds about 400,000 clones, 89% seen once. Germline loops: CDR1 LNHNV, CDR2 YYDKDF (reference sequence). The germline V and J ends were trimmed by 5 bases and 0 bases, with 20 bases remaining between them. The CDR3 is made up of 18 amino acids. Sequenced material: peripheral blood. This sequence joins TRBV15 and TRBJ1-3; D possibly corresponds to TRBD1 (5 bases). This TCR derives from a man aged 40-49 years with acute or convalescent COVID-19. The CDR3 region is CATSVHPTGGSSGNTIYF. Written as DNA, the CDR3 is TGTGCCACCAGCGTACACCCAACGGGGGGGAGCTCTGGAAACACCATATATTTT.